The 24 T cell receptor beta chains below all came from one sample that was sequenced in a study of response to subunit inactivated influenza vaccine. TCRdb itself ran the RT-PCR reads through MiXCR, one entry per CDR3 protein. Seen here are 800,000 or so distinct CDR3 sequences, less than 25% observed once, and the top ten hold roughly a tenth. The specimen comprised PBMCs from blood, sampled approximately 5 days after vaccination. These receptors came from a man aged 50-59 years who received an inactivated influenza vaccine.

The chain recombines TRBV3-1 with TRBJ2-5; 12 bases are shared with TRBD2. This CDR3 has 19 residues. J was trimmed by 5 bases and V by 10 bases; bases with no gene match: 23. Per germline, CDR1 LGHDT and CDR2 YNNKEL (reference sequence). The CDR3 region is CAIRPDRGSTSGGYETQYF. CDR3 DNA: TGTGCCATCAGACCCGACAGGGGGTCTACTAGCGGGGGGTATGAGACCCAGTACTTC.

This clonotype was counted a few times. This chain uses TRBV7-9 with TRBJ2-3; 9 positions match TRBD2. CDR3 length equals 15 residues. The V gene's germline CDR1 is SEHNR and CDR2 FQNEAQ (reference sequence). Germline trimming cut 5 bases from V and 3 bases from J; bases unmatched to any gene: 6. The CDR3 loop reads CASSPQRGATDTQYF. In DNA, the CDR3 is TGTGCCAGCAGCCCCCAGCGGGGGGCAACAGATACGCAGTATTTT.

This clonotype was recorded a few times. The rearrangement uses TRBV15 and TRBJ2-3; tentatively, D is TRBD2 (8 bases). CDR3 length equals 16 residues. The V end lost 2 bases, the J end lost 5 bases, and 17 bases lay between the germline ends. Germline-derived CDR1 and CDR2 are LNHNV and YYDKDF (reference sequence). The chain's CDR3 is CATSRSGRGLQDTQYF. In DNA form, the CDR3 reads TGTGCCACCAGCAGATCCGGGAGGGGGCTACAAGATACGCAGTATTTT.

The sample holds a few counts of this clonotype. The chain has TRBV20-1 and TRBJ2-7; no definite D call. With 5 bases removed from V and 0 bases from J, the gap between germline ends came to 17 bases. The CDR3 is 15 residues long. Germline-derived CDR1 and CDR2 are DFQATT and SNEGSKA (reference sequence). CDR3 DNA sequence: TGCAGTGCTCGGACCGCAGTTGCGAACTCCTACGAGCAGTACTTC. The encoded protein is CSARTAVANSYEQYF.

This clonotype showed up just a few times. V usage is TRBV6-5 and J usage is TRBJ1-1; maybe TRBD1 (6 bases). Trimming pared 0 bases from V and 5 bases from J, leaving 13 bases between. CDR1 and CDR2 from the germline V gene are MNHEY and SVGAGI. The CDR3 sequence is 15 residues long. The CDR3 protein is CASSYSGQGRTEAFF. Written as DNA, the CDR3 is TGTGCCAGCAGTTACTCAGGCCAGGGGAGGACTGAAGCTTTCTTT.

The chain links TRBV11-2 to TRBJ1-3, with D hard to call. This CDR3 has 14 residues. V lost 5 bases and J lost 5, with 13 bases in between. From germline, CDR1 is SGHAT and CDR2 FQNNGV. CDR3 sequence reads: CASSRSGERNTIYF. For the CDR3, the DNA is TGTGCCAGCAGCCGGAGTGGGGAGAGAAACACCATATATTTT.

This clonotype was seen only a few times. The CDR3 reads CASSSLANTGELFF. CDR3 coding DNA: TGTGCCAGCAGCTCATTGGCGAACACCGGGGAGCTGTTTTTT. The chain employs TRBV12-3 or TRBV12-4 and TRBJ2-2; no reliable D call. The CDR3 is made up of 14 amino acids. V lost 6 bases and J lost 0, with 8 bases in between.

This sequence joins TRBV27 and TRBJ2-7; 8 bases fit TRBD1. The trim removed 6 bases at V and 1 base at J, leaving 11 bases unmatched. The CDR3 length is 16 residues. Germline CDR1 reads MNHEY; CDR2 reads SMNVEV (reference sequence). For the CDR3, the DNA is TGTGCCAGCAGCCAAAGGGCCAGGGGGCTATCCTACGAGCAGTACTTC. It encodes CASSQRARGLSYEQYF.

A few counts support this clonotype. The chain carries TRBV10-3 and TRBJ2-7, with D perhaps matching TRBD2 (5 bases). Looked up from germline, CDR1 is ENHRY and CDR2 is SYGVKD. The CDR3 covers 14 residues. Deletions cut 2 bases from V and 0 bases from J, with 8 bases between. CDR3 sequence reads: CAISETLASYEQYF. The CDR3 DNA follows: TGTGCCATCAGTGAGACCCTAGCCTCCTACGAGCAGTACTTC.

The chain recombines TRBV7-2 with TRBJ2-7; TRBD1 matches 7 bases. Trimming cost V 5 bases and J 3 bases; bases outside gene matches: 7. Germline assignment: CDR1 SGHTA and CDR2 FQGNSA. This CDR3 region has 14 residues. The CDR3 loop is CASSPRDSLYEQYF. CDR3 DNA: TGTGCCAGCAGCCCTAGGGACAGCCTCTACGAGCAGTACTTC.

The CDR3 region has the DNA TGCAGTGCTAGACGCCTAGCGGAAGAGACCCAGTACTTC. It is translated as CSARRLAEETQYF. The chain couples TRBV20-1 to TRBJ2-5, with 7 bases matching TRBD2. With V trimmed by 2 bases and J by 3 bases, 3 bases remained unmatched. The V gene's germline CDR1 is DFQATT and CDR2 SNEGSKA (reference sequence). The CDR3 loop spans 13 amino acids.

The rearrangement joins TRBV5-1 to TRBJ1-4; the D gene is possibly TRBD1 (5 bases). From germline, CDR1 is SGHRS and CDR2 YFSETQ. V lost 3 bases and J 6 bases, leaving 12 bases between the germline ends. The CDR3 extends over 14 amino acids. For the CDR3, the DNA is TGCGCCAGCAGCTGGACTGAAGGGGATGAAAAACTGTTTTTT. Amino acid sequence: CASSWTEGDEKLFF.

About this clonotype: The junction shows a germline mismatch at one end, possibly a read error. V usage is TRBV20-1 and J usage is TRBJ1-1; no clear D. The germline V gene has CDR1 DFQATT and CDR2 SNEGSKA (reference sequence). The CDR3 consists of 14 residues. CDR3 in amino acids: CGASLAGMNTEAFF. CDR3 nucleotides: TGCGGTGCTAGCTTGGCGGGTATGAACACTGAAGCTTTCTTT.

This chain uses TRBV12-3 or TRBV12-4 with TRBJ2-5, with 7 bases fitting TRBD2. The CDR3 runs 16 residues. J gave up 5 bases and V 0 bases, and 9 bases lay outside the gene matches. The CDR3 sequence is CASSLAGGVAAETQYF. CDR3 DNA: TGTGCCAGCAGTTTAGCGGGAGGGGTGGCGGCTGAGACCCAGTACTTC.

The chain links TRBV20-1 to TRBJ2-3, with D tentatively TRBD2 (6 bases). The V gene lost 3 bases and the J gene lost 2 bases, with 15 bases spanning the gap. There are 15 residues in the CDR3. Germline V CDR1 and CDR2: DFQATT, SNEGSKA (reference sequence). The chain's CDR3 is CSARFPRGNTDTQYF. The DNA for the CDR3 is TGCAGTGCTAGGTTCCCTCGGGGGAACACAGATACGCAGTATTTT.

This clonotype was found many times. CDR3 coding DNA: TGTGCCAGCAGAAGAGGGAGCAATCAGCCCCAGCATTTT. It encodes CASRRGSNQPQHF. This chain connects TRBV12-3 or TRBV12-4 to TRBJ1-5; the D is unclear. V was pared by 6 bases and J by 1 base, with 7 bases between. CDR3 length: 13 amino acids.

V and J are TRBV12-3 or TRBV12-4 and TRBJ2-5; tentatively, D is TRBD2 (6 bases). There are 16 residues in the CDR3. V gave up 3 bases and J gave up 1 base, with 15 bases separating them. Here the CDR3 reads CASSLLGQEGQETQYF. The CDR3 coding sequence is TGTGCCAGCAGTTTGTTAGGGCAGGAGGGCCAAGAGACCCAGTACTTC.

The J gene is TRBJ2-4, the V gene TRBV5-6, with unresolved D. The V end was cut by 2 bases, the J end by 0 bases, with 6 bases between. The CDR3 loop spans 14 amino acids. The germline gives CDR1 SGHDT, CDR2 YYEEEE. The CDR3 protein is CASSFSGAKNIQYF. The DNA for the CDR3 is TGTGCCAGCAGCTTTTCAGGAGCCAAAAACATTCAGTACTTC.

The chain links TRBV3-1 to TRBJ1-2, with TRBD1 matching over 11 bases. With V trimmed by 4 bases and J by 3 bases, 7 bases remained unmatched. The CDR3 is made up of 16 amino acids. From germline, CDR1 is LGHDT and CDR2 YNNKEL (reference sequence). As DNA, the CDR3 is TGTGCCAGCAGCCGCCCGGGACAGGGGGACCACTATGGCTACACCTTC. Translating it yields CASSRPGQGDHYGYTF. Full variable domain (remainder filled in from reference TRBV3-1 and TRBJ1-2): DTAVSQTPKYLVTQMGNDKSIKCEQNLGHDTMYWYKQDSKKFLKIMFSYNNKELIINETVPNRFSPKSPDKAHLNLHINSLELGDSAVYFCASSRPGQGDHYGYTFGSGTRLTVV.

The CDR3: CASSLDMETSGRVFGEQFF. In nucleotides, the CDR3 is TGCGCCAGCAGCTTGGATATGGAAACTAGCGGGAGGGTATTCGGTGAGCAGTTCTTC. V gene TRBV5-1 combines with J gene TRBJ2-1, with TRBD2 matching 13 bases. J gave up 9 bases and V 0 bases, and 15 bases lay outside the gene matches. Per germline, CDR1 SGHRS and CDR2 YFSETQ. The CDR3 length is 19 residues.

There are a few counts of this clonotype. The V and J genes are TRBV20-1 and TRBJ2-4, with 10 bases matching TRBD1. The CDR3 sequence is 14 residues long. The trim removed 6 bases at V and 7 bases at J, leaving 9 bases unmatched. The germline V gene has CDR1 DFQATT and CDR2 SNEGSKA (reference sequence). This chain's CDR3 is CSATTGTGANIQYF. The CDR3 nucleotides read TGCAGTGCGACGACCGGGACAGGGGCGAACATTCAGTACTTC.

This clonotype was picked up a small number of times. The genes are TRBV12-3 or TRBV12-4 and TRBJ2-7; either TRBD1 or TRBD2 may supply D (5 bases each). Trimming pared 2 bases from V and 5 bases from J, leaving 13 bases between. The CDR3 spans 14 residues. This CDR3 reads CASSLSLEGNEQYF. Written as DNA, the CDR3 is TGTGCCAGCAGTTTATCCCTCGAGGGGAACGAGCAGTACTTC.

This clonotype was seen a handful of times. The V and J genes are TRBV29-1 and TRBJ2-2; 7 bases align to TRBD2. With 6 bases clipped from V and 2 bases from J, the junction kept 9 bases outside the gene matches. There are 15 residues in the CDR3. Germline V gives CDR1 SQVTM, CDR2 ANQGSEA. CDR3 coding DNA: TGCAGCGTATCCCCCCGGGGACTAAACACCGGGGAGCTGTTTTTT. Amino acid sequence: CSVSPRGLNTGELFF.

Only a few counts were recorded for this clonotype. This chain uses TRBV12-3 or TRBV12-4 with TRBJ1-5; the D is unclear. The CDR3 is 14 residues long. V shed 8 bases and J shed 5 bases, with 16 bases lying between them. CDR3 in amino acids: CASSGPGFDQPQHF. The CDR3 region has the DNA TGTGCCAGCTCTGGGCCAGGTTTCGATCAGCCCCAGCATTTT.